These T cell receptor beta chains were read from a single sample in a study of OX40 agonist ivuxolimab in advanced cancers. Assay used: immunoSEQ multiplex PCR; TCRdb lists only in-frame clones, some missing. The table lists approximately 160,000 clones, around 94% of them singletons, with around 0.33% in the top ten. The input for sequencing was CD4+ or CD8+ T cells sorted from blood, taken in a trial of the OX40 agonist ivuxolimab. These receptors originate from an adult with an advanced solid tumor such as melanoma, head and neck, liver or kidney cancer. Both conserved end residues are part of each CDR3. A D gene is named only where the DNA matches it firmly. The size entry is marked missing in some rows and otherwise reads once, few, many or a size class.

j_gene	d_gene	v_gene	abundance	len	CDR3aa	CDR3nt
TRBJ1-5	NA	TRBV27	NA	15	CASSLQGRAVQPQHF	TGTGCCAGCAGTTTACAGGGGAGGGCCGTTCAGCCCCAGCATTTT
TRBJ2-3	TRBD2	TRBV6-1	once	14	CASSTGTSVDTQYF	TGTGCCAGCAGTACCGGGACTAGCGTTGATACGCAGTATTTT
TRBJ1-2	TRBD1	TRBV28	once	15	CASTSSGDREPGYTF	TGTGCCAGCACCTCCTCCGGGGACAGGGAGCCTGGCTACACCTTC
TRBJ2-4	NA	TRBV7-9	once	13	CASSLINDDIQYF	TGTGCCAGCAGCTTAATCAATGATGACATTCAGTACTTC
TRBJ2-5	TRBD2	TRBV5-1	NA	16	CASSLAGSGGQETQYF	TGCGCCAGCAGCTTGGCAGGTAGCGGGGGCCAAGAGACCCAGTACTTC
TRBJ2-7	NA	TRBV6-6	NA	12	CGATGSTYEQYF	TGTGGAGCGACAGGAAGTACCTACGAGCAGTACTTC
TRBJ1-2	TRBD1	TRBV5-5	NA	14	CASSSIGGLDGYTF	TGTGCCAGCAGCTCAATAGGGGGCTTGGATGGCTACACCTTC
TRBJ2-7	NA	TRBV6-5	NA	12	CASSVQGREQYF	TGTGCCAGCAGTGTACAGGGTCGCGAGCAGTACTTC
TRBJ2-5	TRBD2	TRBV7-2	NA	16	CASSSPSGSGGETQYF	TGTGCCAGCAGCTCCCCTAGCGGGAGTGGTGGGGAGACCCAGTACTTC
TRBJ2-1	TRBD1	TRBV27	NA	16	CASRSPGTGGLNEQFF	TGTGCCAGCAGATCCCCCGGGACAGGGGGATTGAATGAGCAGTTCTTC
TRBJ2-5	TRBD2	TRBV9	NA	15	CASSVGLAGAETQYF	TGTGCCAGCAGCGTGGGACTAGCTGGGGCAGAGACCCAGTACTTC
TRBJ2-1	NA	TRBV7-2	NA	15	CASSSFSGIYNEQFF	TGTGCCAGCAGCTCGTTTAGCGGAATATACAATGAGCAGTTCTTC
TRBJ1-4	NA	TRBV4-1	NA	15	CASSPGEDRNEKLFF	TGCGCCAGCAGCCCGGGAGAAGACAGAAATGAAAAACTGTTTTTT
TRBJ2-1	NA	TRBV27	NA	22	CASSLSYGGPTWSQGSVNEQFF	TGTGCCAGCAGTTTATCGTACGGCGGGCCGACCTGGAGCCAGGGAAGTGTCAATGAGCAGTTCTTC
TRBJ1-2	NA	TRBV4-2	NA	12	CASSQGDYGYTF	TGTGCCAGCAGCCAGGGCGACTATGGCTACACCTTC
TRBJ2-3	TRBD2	TRBV29-1	NA	14	CSVAGTSGADTQYF	TGCAGCGTTGCTGGCACTAGCGGGGCAGATACGCAGTATTTT
TRBJ1-2	NA	TRBV5-6	NA	14	CASSEQGKGYGYTF	TGTGCCAGCAGCGAACAGGGAAAGGGCTATGGCTACACCTTC
TRBJ1-1	NA	TRBV20-1	NA	10	CSARRGGAFF	TGCAGTGCTAGAAGGGGAGGCGCTTTCTTT
TRBJ1-2	NA	TRBV7-6	NA	15	CASSLNRKGTYGYTF	TGTGCCAGCAGCTTGAACAGAAAAGGGACCTATGGCTACACCTTC
TRBJ2-7	NA	TRBV5-1	NA	12	CASSLVSYEQYF	TGCGCCAGCAGCTTGGTCAGCTACGAGCAGTACTTC
TRBJ1-2	TRBD1	TRBV6-1	NA	15	CASSVRGPGGYGYTF	TGTGCCAGCAGTGTCAGGGGGCCCGGAGGCTATGGCTACACCTTC
TRBJ2-2	NA	TRBV4-1	once	16	CASSQASSGGNGELFF	TGCGCCAGCAGCCAAGCGTCTTCGGGGGGCAACGGGGAGCTGTTTTTT
TRBJ1-2	NA	TRBV25-1	NA	15	CASSKKGRVSDGYTF	TGTGCCAGCAGTAAGAAGGGGAGAGTGTCCGATGGCTACACCTTC
TRBJ1-3	NA	TRBV4-1	NA	14	CASSHQGPGNTIYF	TGCGCCAGCAGCCATCAGGGCCCTGGAAACACCATATATTTT
TRBJ1-2	TRBD1	TRBV7-2	NA	16	CASSLVGGGQGRGYTF	TGTGCCAGCAGCTTAGTGGGTGGGGGACAGGGACGAGGCTACACCTTC
TRBJ2-1	TRBD2	TRBV6-5	NA	15	CASSPSGGSYNEQFF	TGTGCCAGCAGCCCTAGCGGGGGGTCCTACAATGAGCAGTTCTTC
TRBJ2-1	TRBD2	TRBV28	NA	19	CASSLLGLAGSKSYNEQFF	TGTGCCAGCAGTTTATTGGGACTAGCGGGATCCAAGTCCTACAATGAGCAGTTCTTC
TRBJ1-5	NA	TRBV9	NA	14	CASSAQGSNQPQHF	TGTGCCAGCAGCGCCCAGGGGAGCAATCAGCCCCAGCATTTT
TRBJ2-3	NA	TRBV4-3	NA	14	CASSQERGTDTQYF	TGCGCCAGCAGCCAAGAACGGGGCACAGATACGCAGTATTTT
TRBJ1-5	TRBD1	TRBV7-2	once	16	CASSSRTGHSNQPQHF	TGTGCCAGCAGCTCCCGGACAGGTCATTCCAATCAGCCCCAGCATTTT
TRBJ1-1	NA	TRBV18	once	14	CASSTRLTGTEAFF	TGTGCCAGCTCAACAAGGTTGACGGGAACTGAAGCTTTCTTT
TRBJ2-7	NA	TRBV11-2	NA	13	CASSLERFYEQYF	TGTGCCAGCAGCTTAGAACGATTCTACGAGCAGTACTTC
TRBJ1-2	NA	TRBV23-1	NA	16	CASSPRRSGVSYGYTF	TGCGCCAGCAGTCCCCGACGGTCAGGGGTCTCCTATGGCTACACCTTC
TRBJ2-7	NA	TRBV6-6	NA	14	CASSPGGRSAEQYF	TGTGCCAGCAGCCCAGGCGGTAGATCGGCCGAGCAGTACTTC
TRBJ1-5	NA	TRBV19	NA	15	CASSIEKNSNQPQHF	TGTGCCAGTAGTATAGAGAAAAATAGCAATCAGCCCCAGCATTTT
TRBJ1-2	NA	TRBV6-5	NA	13	CASSYVEHYGYTF	TGTGCCAGCAGTTACGTGGAGCACTATGGCTACACCTTC
TRBJ2-7	NA	TRBV19	once	14	CASSYDRGSYEQYF	TGTGCCAGTAGTTACGACCGGGGCTCCTACGAGCAGTACTTC
TRBJ1-4	NA	TRBV9	NA	17	CASSVGNQGPANEKLFF	TGTGCCAGCAGCGTAGGAAACCAGGGGCCCGCTAATGAAAAACTGTTTTTT
TRBJ2-7	NA	TRBV4-3	NA	14	CASSQDPVTYEQYF	TGCGCCAGCAGCCAAGATCCAGTGACCTACGAGCAGTACTTC
TRBJ1-2	TRBD1	TRBV6-5	NA	13	CATSLQGANGYTF	TGTGCCACTTCGTTACAGGGGGCAAATGGCTACACCTTC
TRBJ1-2	NA	TRBV18	NA	13	CASRAGGRDGYTF	TGTGCCAGCCGTGCCGGGGGGCGGGATGGCTACACCTTC
TRBJ2-7	TRBD2	TRBV27	NA	14	CASSLSGLAGEQYF	TGTGCCAGCAGTTTATCGGGACTAGCTGGCGAGCAGTACTTC
TRBJ2-7	TRBD1	TRBV7-3	NA	16	CASSLLPGQGTSEQYF	TGTGCCAGCAGTCTCCTCCCGGGACAGGGGACCTCCGAGCAGTACTTC
TRBJ1-1	TRBD1	TRBV28	NA	12	CASSLTGPEAFF	TGTGCCAGCAGCCTGACAGGGCCTGAAGCTTTCTTT
TRBJ1-2	NA	TRBV28	NA	14	CARGSGRRGGPLTF	TGTGCCAGGGGGTCCGGCCGCAGGGGAGGTCCGCTCACCTTC
TRBJ2-4	TRBD2	TRBV7-9	NA	15	CASSLERGPRDIQYF	TGTGCCAGCAGCTTAGAGCGGGGACCGAGGGACATTCAGTACTTC
TRBJ1-3	NA	TRBV28	few	11	CASTPGNTIYF	TGTGCCAGCACCCCTGGAAACACCATATATTTT
TRBJ1-2	TRBD1	TRBV15	NA	15	CATSRVRQGTYGYTF	TGTGCCACCAGCAGAGTGAGACAGGGAACCTATGGCTACACCTTC
TRBJ1-1	NA	TRBV29-1	NA	12	CSVGGAGTEAFF	TGCAGCGTTGGGGGGGCAGGAACTGAAGCTTTCTTT
TRBJ1-2	TRBD1	TRBV9	NA	14	CASSTRQGAGGYTF	TGTGCCAGCAGCACCCGACAGGGGGCAGGTGGCTACACCTTC
TRBJ2-1	TRBD2	TRBV7-2	NA	15	CASSPSGGVNNEQFF	TGTGCCAGCAGCCCTAGCGGAGGGGTTAACAATGAGCAGTTCTTC
TRBJ1-3	NA	TRBV30	once	13	CAWSYGAGNTIYF	TGTGCCTGGTCCTATGGGGCTGGAAACACCATATATTTT
TRBJ2-3	NA	TRBV11-2	NA	14	CASSLVFRGDTQYF	TGTGCCAGCAGCTTAGTCTTTCGAGGGGATACGCAGTATTTT